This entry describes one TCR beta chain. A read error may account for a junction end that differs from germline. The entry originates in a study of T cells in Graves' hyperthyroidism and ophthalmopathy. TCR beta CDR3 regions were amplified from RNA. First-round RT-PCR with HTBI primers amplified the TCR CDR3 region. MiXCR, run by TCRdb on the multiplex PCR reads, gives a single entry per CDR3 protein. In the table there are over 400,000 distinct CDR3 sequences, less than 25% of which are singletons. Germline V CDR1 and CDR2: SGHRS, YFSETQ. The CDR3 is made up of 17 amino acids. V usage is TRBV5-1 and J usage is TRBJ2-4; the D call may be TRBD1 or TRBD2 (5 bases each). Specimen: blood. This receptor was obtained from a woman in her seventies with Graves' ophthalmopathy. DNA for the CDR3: TGCGCCAACAGCAGGGAGCCGACAGCCCTAGCCAAAAACATTCAGTACTTC. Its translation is CANSREPTALAKNIQYF.